This T cell receptor (beta chain) comes out of a study of Graves' ophthalmopathy and Graves' hyperthyroidism. As for the study in general: By definition, stable hyperthyroidism involved no ophthalmopathy within 18 months of follow-up.

At least ten counts were recorded for this clonotype. Its target is unknown. Study-wide findings and caveats: In predicting ophthalmopathy progression, the model reached about 71% sensitivity and approximately 72% specificity.

V lost 0 bases and J lost 1, with 16 bases in between. Germline CDR1 is SEHNR and CDR2 is FQNEAQ (reference sequence). The CDR3 loop spans 17 amino acids. The TCR beta CDR3 regions underwent amplification from RNA transcripts. Scientists carried out first-round RT-PCR using HTBI primers and then a second-round multiplex PCR. One entry per CDR3 protein, called by TCRdb with MiXCR from the multiplex PCR reads. This table holds around 1,200,000 distinct CDR3 sequences, roughly 35% found once. The sequencing input was peripheral blood or thyroid tissue (not recorded which). This receptor was taken from an adult man with Graves' hyperthyroidism. The genes are TRBV7-9 and TRBJ2-7; the D gene is possibly TRBD2 (6 bases). CDR3: CASSLAIGGTVSYEQYF. The CDR3 nucleotides are TGTGCCAGCAGCTTAGCTATTGGGGGGACGGTGTCCTACGAGCAGTACTTC.